This TCR beta chain derives from a study of early T cells in non-severe SARS-CoV-2 infection. V dropped 6 bases and J dropped 5 bases, with 4 bases sitting between them. Germline lookup yields CDR1 MDHEN and CDR2 SYDVKM. The CDR3 extends over 11 amino acids. TCRdb redid the calling of the 5' RACE reads with MiXCR, one entry per CDR3 protein. This sample carries about 100,000 distinct CDR3 sequences, 13% of them seen once, and the ten largest clones take 2% to 2.5%. Many counts were recorded for this clonotype. Sequencing used whole blood. This receptor was identified in an adult who was a healthcare worker with PCR-confirmed SARS-CoV-2 infection or an uninfected control (not recorded which). V is TRBV28 and J is TRBJ2-2; D remains ambiguous. The CDR3 DNA follows: TGTGCCAGCAGGCGTACCGGGGAGCTGTTTTTT. Amino acid sequence: CASRRTGELFF. Full variable domain (outside the CDR3, taken from reference TRBV28 and TRBJ2-2): DVKVTQSSRYLVKRTGEKVFLECVQDMDHENMFWYRQDPGLGLRLIYFSYDVKMKEKGDIPEGYSVSREKKERFSLILESASTNQTSMYLCASRRTGELFFGEGSRLTVL.